This TCR beta chain was retrieved from a study of T cell responses to AZD1222 COVID-19 vaccine. The CDR3 runs 16 residues. From germline, CDR1 is LGHNA and CDR2 YNFKEQ. The V and J ends lost 1 base and 7 bases, in that order; junction bases with no gene match: 8. Sequenced by immunoSEQ multiplex PCR; TCRdb stores in-frame clones only, minus some. The sample has around 120,000 clones; around nine tenths are singletons. The rearrangement uses TRBV4-2 and TRBJ2-1, with 9 bases fitting TRBD2. The TCR sequence derives from an adult in good health. Material: peripheral blood, obtained on day 0 of AZD1222 vaccination. The CDR3 DNA reads TGTGCCAGCAGCCAAGTTGCAGCGGGAGGCGGTAATGAGCAGTTCTTC. Amino acids: CASSQVAAGGGNEQFF.